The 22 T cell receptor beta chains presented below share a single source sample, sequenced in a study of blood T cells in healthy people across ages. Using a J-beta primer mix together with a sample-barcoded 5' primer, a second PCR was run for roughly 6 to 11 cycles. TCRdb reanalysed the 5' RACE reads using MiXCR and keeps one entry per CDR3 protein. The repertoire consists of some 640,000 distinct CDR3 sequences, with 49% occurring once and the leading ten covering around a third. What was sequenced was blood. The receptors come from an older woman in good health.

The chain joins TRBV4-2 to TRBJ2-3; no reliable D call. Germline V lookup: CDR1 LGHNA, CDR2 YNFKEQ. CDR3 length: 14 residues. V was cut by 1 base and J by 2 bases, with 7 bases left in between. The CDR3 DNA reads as TGTGCCAGCAGCCAAGCCCGGGCCACAGATACGCAGTATTTT. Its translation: CASSQARATDTQYF.

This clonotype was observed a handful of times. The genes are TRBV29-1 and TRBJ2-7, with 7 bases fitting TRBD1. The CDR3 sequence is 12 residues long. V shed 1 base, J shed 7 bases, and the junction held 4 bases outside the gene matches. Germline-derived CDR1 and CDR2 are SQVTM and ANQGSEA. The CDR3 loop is CSVEGRGMEQYF. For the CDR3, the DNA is TGCAGCGTTGAAGGCAGGGGGATGGAGCAGTACTTC.

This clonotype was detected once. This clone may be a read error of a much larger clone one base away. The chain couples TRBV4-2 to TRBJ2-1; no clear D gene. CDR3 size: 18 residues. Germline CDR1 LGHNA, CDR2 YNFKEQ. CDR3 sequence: CAGSQDPYGRSSYNEQFF. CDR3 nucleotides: TGTGCCGGCAGCCAAGATCCCTACGGGCGGAGCTCCTACAATGAGCAGTTCTTC.

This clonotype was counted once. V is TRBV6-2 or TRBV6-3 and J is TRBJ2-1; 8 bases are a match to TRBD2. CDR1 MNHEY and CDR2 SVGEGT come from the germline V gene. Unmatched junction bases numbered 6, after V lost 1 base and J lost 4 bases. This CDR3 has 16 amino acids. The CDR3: CASSYLGGRQYNEQFF. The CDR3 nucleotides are TGTGCCAGCAGTTACTTGGGCGGGAGGCAGTACAATGAGCAGTTCTTC.

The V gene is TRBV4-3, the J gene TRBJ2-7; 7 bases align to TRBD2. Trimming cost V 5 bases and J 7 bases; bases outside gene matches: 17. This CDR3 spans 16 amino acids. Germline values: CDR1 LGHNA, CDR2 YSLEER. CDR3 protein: CASSGRAGSGGGEQYF. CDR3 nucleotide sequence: TGCGCCAGCAGCGGACGAGCGGGATCCGGCGGCGGTGAGCAGTACTTC.

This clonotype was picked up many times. The CDR3 here is CATLENRSGNEQFF. CDR3 nucleotides: TGTGCCACCCTAGAGAACAGGTCCGGCAATGAGCAGTTCTTC. The gene calls are TRBV28 and TRBJ2-1; D might be TRBD1 (5 bases). The germline V gene has CDR1 MDHEN and CDR2 SYDVKM. Trimming left V 10 bases short and J 6 bases short, with 19 bases between. This CDR3 spans 14 amino acids.

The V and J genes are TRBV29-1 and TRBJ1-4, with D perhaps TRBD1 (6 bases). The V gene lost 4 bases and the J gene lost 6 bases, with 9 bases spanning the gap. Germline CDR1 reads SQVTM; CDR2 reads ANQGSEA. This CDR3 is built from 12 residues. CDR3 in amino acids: CSVARGDEKLFF. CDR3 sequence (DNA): TGCAGCGTTGCCAGGGGAGATGAAAAACTGTTTTTT.

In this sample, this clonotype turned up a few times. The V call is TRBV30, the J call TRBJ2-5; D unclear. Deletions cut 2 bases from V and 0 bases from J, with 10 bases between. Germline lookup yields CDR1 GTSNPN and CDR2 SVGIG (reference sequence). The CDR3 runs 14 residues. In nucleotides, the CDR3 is TGTGCCTGGAGTAACACACAGAACCAAGAGACCCAGTACTTC. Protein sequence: CAWSNTQNQETQYF.

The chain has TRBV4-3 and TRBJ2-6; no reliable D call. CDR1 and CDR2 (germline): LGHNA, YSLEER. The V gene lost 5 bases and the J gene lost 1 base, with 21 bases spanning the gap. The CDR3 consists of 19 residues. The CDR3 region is CASSGSGSTFASGANVLTF. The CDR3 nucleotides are TGCGCCAGCAGCGGTTCCGGGTCAACATTCGCGTCTGGGGCCAACGTCCTGACTTTC.

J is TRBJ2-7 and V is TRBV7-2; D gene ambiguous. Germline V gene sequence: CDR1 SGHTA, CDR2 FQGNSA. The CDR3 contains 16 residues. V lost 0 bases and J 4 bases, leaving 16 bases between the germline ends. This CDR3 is CASSLASVSASYEQYF. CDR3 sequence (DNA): TGTGCCAGCAGCTTAGCGAGTGTCAGCGCGTCTTACGAGCAGTACTTC.

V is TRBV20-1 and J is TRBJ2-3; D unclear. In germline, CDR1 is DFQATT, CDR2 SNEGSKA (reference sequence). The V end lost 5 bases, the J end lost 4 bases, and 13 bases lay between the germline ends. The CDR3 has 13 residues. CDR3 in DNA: TGCAGTGCTCGTAATCCCGGGTCAGATACGCAGTATTTT. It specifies CSARNPGSDTQYF.

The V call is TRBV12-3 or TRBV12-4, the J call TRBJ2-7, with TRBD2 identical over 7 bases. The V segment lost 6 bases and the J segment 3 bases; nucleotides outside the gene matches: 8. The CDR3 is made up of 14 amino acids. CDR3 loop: CASSGTNIDYEQYF. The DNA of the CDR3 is TGTGCCAGCAGCGGGACTAACATTGACTACGAGCAGTACTTC.

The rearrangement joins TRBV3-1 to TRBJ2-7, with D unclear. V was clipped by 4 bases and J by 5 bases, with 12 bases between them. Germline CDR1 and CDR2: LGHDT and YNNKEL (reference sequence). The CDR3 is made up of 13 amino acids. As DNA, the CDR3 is TGTGCCAGCAGCCGACATCCCCGGGACGAGCAGTACTTC. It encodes CASSRHPRDEQYF.

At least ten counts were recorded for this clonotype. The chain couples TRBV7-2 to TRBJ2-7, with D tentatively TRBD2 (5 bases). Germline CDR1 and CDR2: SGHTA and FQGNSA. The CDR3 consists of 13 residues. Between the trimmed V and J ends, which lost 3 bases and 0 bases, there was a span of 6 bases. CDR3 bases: TGTGCCAGCAGCTTGGGAGACTCCTACGAGCAGTACTTC. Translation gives CASSLGDSYEQYF.

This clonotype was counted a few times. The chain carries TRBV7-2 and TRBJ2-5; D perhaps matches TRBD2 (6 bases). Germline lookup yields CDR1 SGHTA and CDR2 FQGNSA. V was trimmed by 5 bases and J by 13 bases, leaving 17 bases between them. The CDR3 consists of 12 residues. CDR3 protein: CASSRPGERRYF. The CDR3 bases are TGTGCCAGCAGCCGACCGGGGGAGCGGCGGTACTTC.

The chain's CDR3 is CASSNTPGERAFF. CDR3 in DNA: TGTGCCAGCAGTAATACACCGGGGGAACGGGCTTTCTTT. The rearrangement uses TRBV28 and TRBJ1-1; D perhaps matches TRBD1 (5 bases). CDR1 is MDHEN and CDR2 is SYDVKM in the germline V gene. CDR3 size: 13 residues. Trimming left V 5 bases short and J 11 bases short, with 18 bases between.

CDR3 bases: TGTGCCAGCCTCGAAGGGGGTACGCAGTATTTT. Translation: CASLEGGTQYF. The chain joins TRBV2 to TRBJ2-3, with a weak D call TRBD1 (6 bases). Trimming took 8 bases from V and 8 from J, leaving 11 bases between them. The V gene's germline CDR1 is SNHLY and CDR2 FYNNEI. The CDR3 is 11 amino acids.

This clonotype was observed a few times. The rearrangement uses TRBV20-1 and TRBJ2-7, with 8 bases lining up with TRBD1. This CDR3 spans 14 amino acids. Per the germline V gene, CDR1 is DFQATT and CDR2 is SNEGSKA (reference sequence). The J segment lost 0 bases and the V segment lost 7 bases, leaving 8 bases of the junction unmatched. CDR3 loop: CSGGTGQGSYEQYF. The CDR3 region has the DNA TGCAGTGGGGGGACCGGACAGGGCTCCTACGAGCAGTACTTC.

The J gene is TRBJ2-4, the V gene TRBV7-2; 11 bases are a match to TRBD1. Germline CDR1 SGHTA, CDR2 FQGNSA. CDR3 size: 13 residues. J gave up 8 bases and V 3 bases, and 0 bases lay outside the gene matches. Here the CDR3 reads CASSLGQGDIQYF. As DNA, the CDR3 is TGTGCCAGCAGCTTGGGACAGGGGGACATTCAGTACTTC. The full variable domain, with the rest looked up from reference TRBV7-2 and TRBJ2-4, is GAGVSQSPSNKVTEKGKDVELRCDPISGHTALYWYRQSLGQGLEFLIYFQGNSAPDKSGLPSDRFSAERTGGSVSTLTIQRTQQEDSAVYLCASSLGQGDIQYFGAGTRLSVL.

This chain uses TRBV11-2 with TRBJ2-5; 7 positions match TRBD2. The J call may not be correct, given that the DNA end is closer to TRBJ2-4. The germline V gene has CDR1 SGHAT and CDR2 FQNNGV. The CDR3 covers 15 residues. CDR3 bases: TGTGCCAGCAGCTTAGAGGGAGGGCCTAAAAACATTCAGTACTTC. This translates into CASSLEGGPKNIQYF.

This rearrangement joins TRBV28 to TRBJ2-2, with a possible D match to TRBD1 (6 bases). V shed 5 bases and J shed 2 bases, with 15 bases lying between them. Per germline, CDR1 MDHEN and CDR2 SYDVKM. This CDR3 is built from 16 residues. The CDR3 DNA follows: TGTGCCAGCAGTCCCCCAGGGGCGGCAAACACCGGGGAGCTGTTTTTT. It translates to CASSPPGAANTGELFF. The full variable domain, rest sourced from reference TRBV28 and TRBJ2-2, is DVKVTQSSRYLVKRTGEKVFLECVQDMDHENMFWYRQDPGLGLRLIYFSYDVKMKEKGDIPEGYSVSREKKERFSLILESASTNQTSMYLCASSPPGAANTGELFFGEGSRLTVL.

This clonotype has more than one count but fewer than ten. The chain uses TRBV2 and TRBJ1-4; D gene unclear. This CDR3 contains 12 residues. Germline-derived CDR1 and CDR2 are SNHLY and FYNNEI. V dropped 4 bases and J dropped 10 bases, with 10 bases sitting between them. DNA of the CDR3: TGTGCCAGCAGTGCTCAGAATACAAAACTGTTTTTT. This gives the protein CASSAQNTKLFF.